Presented here are 29 T cell receptor beta chains from one specimen sequenced in a study of blood T cell repertoires in COVID-19. TCRdb's copy holds only in-frame clones and misses some; the assay was immunoSEQ multiplex PCR. The table lists roughly 220,000 clones, about 85% of them singletons. The sequencing input was peripheral blood. Receptors were obtained from a woman aged 55 to 70 who had recovered from COVID-19.

The chain employs TRBV6-2 or TRBV6-3 and TRBJ1-2; a weak D match, TRBD1 (5 bases). V was shortened by 4 bases and J by 1 base, with 16 bases between the two germline ends. The CDR3 has 16 amino acids. The germline V gene has CDR1 MNHEY and CDR2 SVGEGT. CDR3 nucleotide sequence: TGTGCCAGCAGTTTGCGACAGACTCCTAATAACTATGGCTACACCTTC. The encoded protein is CASSLRQTPNNYGYTF.

The chain employs TRBV6-5 and TRBJ1-5; 7 bases are shared with TRBD1. Germline CDR1 MNHEY, CDR2 SVGAGI. The junction had 2 bases not matched to a gene; V was cut back by 2 bases and J by 1 base. The CDR3 contains 15 residues. The CDR3 DNA reads as TGTGCCAGCAGTTACAACAGGGGAAGCAATCAGCCCCAGCATTTT. Residues: CASSYNRGSNQPQHF.

The gene calls are TRBV12-5 and TRBJ2-2, with 7 bases aligning to TRBD1. This CDR3 is built from 14 residues. J lost 6 bases, V lost 5 bases, and 6 bases had no gene match. Germline values: CDR1 LGHNT, CDR2 FRNRAP. CDR3 protein: CASGTGQSAGELFF. CDR3 DNA: TGTGCTAGTGGTACGGGACAGTCCGCCGGGGAGCTGTTTTTT.

This clone has just a few counts. The V call is TRBV5-4, the J call TRBJ2-1, with 12 bases identical to TRBD2. This CDR3 contains 15 residues. In germline, CDR1 is SGHNT, CDR2 YYREEE (reference sequence). With 3 bases clipped from V and 5 bases from J, the junction kept 3 bases outside the gene matches. CDR3 region: CASSSRLAGDNEQFF. The CDR3 DNA reads as TGTGCCAGCAGCTCACGACTAGCGGGGGACAATGAGCAGTTCTTC. The whole variable domain, filled in from reference TRBV5-4 and TRBJ2-1, reads ETGVTQSPTHLIKTRGQQVTLRCSSQSGHNTVSWYQQALGQGPQFIFQYYREEENGRGNFPPRFSGLQFPNYSSELNVNALELDDSALYLCASSSRLAGDNEQFFGPGTRLTVL.

This sequence joins TRBV10-3 and TRBJ1-3, with D perhaps TRBD1 (6 bases). The CDR3 runs 13 residues. Germline loops: CDR1 ENHRY, CDR2 SYGVKD. CDR3 sequence reads: CGSNRDLGNTIYF. The CDR3 DNA is TGTGGCTCTAACAGGGATCTCGGAAACACCATATATTTT.

Only one count was recorded for this clone. J is TRBJ2-1 and V is TRBV11-2, with D possibly being TRBD2 (6 bases). The germline V gene encodes CDR1 SGHAT and CDR2 FQNNGV. The CDR3 has 15 amino acids. Trimming pared 4 bases from V and 3 bases from J, leaving 13 bases between. CDR3 in DNA: TGTGCCAGCAGCTATTTGCGGGATTTCTACAATGAGCAGTTCTTC. This translates into CASSYLRDFYNEQFF.

The gene calls are TRBV14 and TRBJ1-1, with TRBD1 matching 7 bases. V was pared by 5 bases and J by 5 bases, with 5 bases of the junction left unmatched. Germline CDR1 SGHDN, CDR2 FVKESK. This CDR3 comprises 13 residues. The CDR3 nucleotides are TGTGCCAGCAGCGACAGGGATAGTACTGAAGCTTTCTTT. Amino acid sequence: CASSDRDSTEAFF.

V and J are TRBV7-2 and TRBJ2-1; D uncertain. The CDR3 covers 13 residues. V was trimmed by 5 bases and J by 6 bases, leaving 11 bases between them. Per the germline V gene, CDR1 is SGHTA and CDR2 is FQGNSA. The CDR3: CASSQSGPNEQFF. In nucleotides, the CDR3 is TGTGCCAGCAGCCAGTCAGGTCCCAATGAGCAGTTCTTC.

CDR3 nucleotide sequence: TGTGCCAGCAGCCCCACCGGGACCTACGAGCAGTACTTC. This codes for CASSPTGTYEQYF. The chain combines TRBV4-2 with TRBJ2-7; D perhaps matches TRBD2 (5 bases). Trimming removed 4 bases at V and 2 bases at J, with 9 bases between. This CDR3 has 13 residues. Germline values: CDR1 LGHNA, CDR2 YNFKEQ.

This clone has just one count. The chain is built from TRBV6-6 and TRBJ1-6; the D gene is possibly TRBD1 (5 bases). From germline, CDR1 is MNHNY and CDR2 SVGAGI (reference sequence). Trimming stripped 5 bases from V and 0 bases from J, with 20 bases between. The CDR3 contains 19 residues. The CDR3 loop is CASSRFVGGRSSYNSPLHF. The DNA for the CDR3 is TGTGCCAGCAGTCGCTTCGTGGGGGGTCGCAGCTCCTATAATTCACCCCTCCACTTT.

V and J are TRBV28 and TRBJ1-3, with a possible D match to TRBD1 (5 bases). Germline CDR1 MDHEN, CDR2 SYDVKM. The V end lost 5 bases, the J end lost 3 bases, and 11 bases lay between the germline ends. This CDR3 comprises 14 residues. The DNA of the CDR3 is TGTGCCAGCAGTACCACAGGTATTGGAAACACCATATATTTT. This codes for CASSTTGIGNTIYF. Complete variable domain (other parts from reference TRBV28 and TRBJ1-3): DVKVTQSSRYLVKRTGEKVFLECVQDMDHENMFWYRQDPGLGLRLIYFSYDVKMKEKGDIPEGYSVSREKKERFSLILESASTNQTSMYLCASSTTGIGNTIYFGEGSWLTVV.

This rearrangement joins TRBV6-5 to TRBJ1-2, with D possibly TRBD1 on 6 matching bases. The ends were cut back, 6 bases at V and 0 bases at J, with 14 bases in the middle. CDR1 and CDR2 (germline): MNHEY, SVGAGI. CDR3 length: 15 residues. In nucleotides, the CDR3 is TGTGCCAGCAGGCAGGGGTTACCGACTAACTATGGCTACACCTTC. Its protein product is CASRQGLPTNYGYTF.

Concerning this clone: The same CDR3 can be traced to other DNA sequences in this sample. The J gene is TRBJ1-1, the V gene TRBV5-1, with D uncertain. This CDR3 has 13 amino acids. From germline, CDR1 is SGHRS and CDR2 YFSETQ. Trimming took off 4 bases at V and 3 bases at J, with 10 bases between the two ends. CDR3 DNA: TGCGCCAGCAGCCTTAAACTGGACACTGAAGCTTTCTTT. It translates to CASSLKLDTEAFF.

This clone has just one count. This rearrangement joins TRBV5-5 to TRBJ2-7; 8 nucleotides agree with TRBD2. Germline assignment: CDR1 SGHKS and CDR2 YYEKEE (reference sequence). The CDR3 runs 14 residues. The V and J ends lost 2 bases and 5 bases, in that order; junction bases with no gene match: 6. CDR3 sequence reads: CASSFPGGLDEQYF. In nucleotides, the CDR3 is TGTGCCAGCAGCTTCCCGGGGGGGCTGGACGAGCAGTACTTC.

This rearrangement joins TRBV10-3 to TRBJ1-3; no clear D gene. From germline, CDR1 is ENHRY and CDR2 SYGVKD. Trimming stripped 3 bases from V and 8 bases from J, with 17 bases between. This CDR3 is 15 amino acids long. CDR3 sequence (DNA): TGTGCCATCAGTGATCCCCAGGTGATATCGGACACCATATATTTT. Translating it yields CAISDPQVISDTIYF.

This clone was counted a few times. The chain joins TRBV4-3 to TRBJ1-1, with D possibly TRBD1 on 6 matching bases. The length of the CDR3 is 15 residues. V was trimmed by 0 bases and J by 8 bases, leaving 16 bases between them. The germline V gene has CDR1 LGHNA and CDR2 YSLEER. CDR3 sequence: CASSQEGEGGSEAFF. CDR3 nucleotides: TGCGCCAGCAGCCAAGAAGGGGAGGGGGGTTCAGAAGCTTTCTTT.

The rearrangement uses TRBV11-3 and TRBJ2-1, with D maybe TRBD2 (6 bases). The V and J ends lost 4 bases and 10 bases respectively, with 17 bases between them. Germline V gives CDR1 SGHNT, CDR2 YENEEA. This CDR3 contains 14 residues. The CDR3 coding sequence is TGTGCCAGCAGCTCCCGGAAGACCGGAGGGGAGCAGTTCTTC. Its protein is CASSSRKTGGEQFF.

This chain connects TRBV12-3 or TRBV12-4 to TRBJ2-1, with D perhaps TRBD2 (5 bases). V lost 1 base to trimming and J lost 8 bases, with 9 bases between them. This CDR3 has 13 residues. Here the CDR3 reads CASSLGASHEQFF. CDR3 in DNA: TGTGCCAGCAGTTTAGGGGCTAGCCATGAGCAGTTCTTC.

As regards this clone: Within the sample, other DNA sequences also encode this same CDR3. This rearrangement joins TRBV18 to TRBJ2-3; TRBD2 agrees at 9 bases. Germline V gene data show CDR1 as KGHSH and CDR2 as LQKENI. V trimming: 3 bases; J trimming: 2 bases; junction bases outside the gene matches: 3. The CDR3 runs 15 residues. In nucleotides, the CDR3 is TGTGCCAGCTCACCGACTAGCGGTCCCACAGATACGCAGTATTTT. The encoded protein is CASSPTSGPTDTQYF.

This rearrangement joins TRBV7-6 to TRBJ2-5; TRBD2 might be the D (5 bases). Trimming stripped 2 bases from V and 4 bases from J, with 20 bases between. The CDR3 has 17 amino acids. Germline V gene data show CDR1 as SGHVS and CDR2 as FNYEAQ. The CDR3 here is CASSLRIRGKMPETQYF. The CDR3 DNA sequence: TGTGCCAGCAGCTTACGTATCCGGGGAAAAATGCCAGAGACCCAGTACTTC.

As for this clone: Other DNA sequences in this specimen translate into the identical CDR3. The chain links TRBV12-3 or TRBV12-4 to TRBJ1-1; no reliable D call. This CDR3 has 13 residues. V lost 3 bases and J lost 2, with 7 bases in between. CDR3 coding DNA: TGTGCCAGCAGTTTGGGAGCAAACACTGAAGCTTTCTTT. Translating it yields CASSLGANTEAFF.

The rearrangement links TRBV4-2 to TRBJ1-2, with 7 nucleotides matching TRBD1. Germline V gives CDR1 LGHNA, CDR2 YNFKEQ. The CDR3 extends over 15 amino acids. V trimming: 6 bases; J trimming: 2 bases; junction bases outside the gene matches: 9. CDR3 nucleotides: TGTGCCAGCAGTCCCCACAGGGGCATGAACTATGGCTACACCTTC. Translation gives CASSPHRGMNYGYTF.

The V call is TRBV6-2 or TRBV6-3, the J call TRBJ1-6; a possible D gene is TRBD1 (6 bases). V lost 2 bases and J lost 14, with 13 bases in between. The CDR3 consists of 13 residues. From germline, CDR1 is MNHEY and CDR2 SVGEGT. CDR3 nucleotides: TGTGCCAGCAGTTACCCCCCTGCAGGGGCCCTCCACTTT. Amino acids: CASSYPPAGALHF.

The rearrangement joins TRBV4-3 to TRBJ2-7; 11 nucleotides match TRBD1. This CDR3 is 15 amino acids long. The V segment lost 0 bases and the J segment 5 bases; nucleotides outside the gene matches: 3. CDR1 is LGHNA, CDR2 YSLEER, per germline. The CDR3 nucleotides are TGCGCCAGCAGCCAAGATCCGGGACAGGGGGACGAGCAGTACTTC. Protein product: CASSQDPGQGDEQYF.

The V gene is TRBV6-6, the J gene TRBJ1-4, with a tentative D call TRBD1 (6 bases). The CDR3 runs to 16 residues. V lost 2 bases and J 3 bases, leaving 13 bases between the germline ends. Germline CDR1 MNHNY, CDR2 SVGAGI (reference sequence). CDR3 bases: TGTGCCAGCAGTTACGAGGCGGGGGCTTCTAATGAAAAACTGTTTTTT. Its protein product is CASSYEAGASNEKLFF.

The chain joins TRBV4-1 to TRBJ2-3, with D tentatively TRBD2 (6 bases). Trimming took 3 bases from V and 0 from J, leaving 16 bases between them. This CDR3 is 17 amino acids long. Germline V gene data show CDR1 as MGHRA and CDR2 as YSYEKL. The CDR3 DNA is TGCGCCAGCAGCCACCCCCGGGAGCCTTCGAGCACAGATACGCAGTATTTT. Encoded protein: CASSHPREPSSTDTQYF.

The V gene is TRBV12-3 or TRBV12-4, the J gene TRBJ1-6, with 7 bases fitting TRBD1. CDR3 length equals 13 residues. The V gene end was trimmed by 6 bases and the J gene end by 7 bases; junction bases not matched to a gene: 3. Here the CDR3 reads CASSDRANSPLHF. The DNA for the CDR3 is TGTGCCAGCAGCGACAGGGCCAATTCACCCCTCCACTTT.

The V and J genes are TRBV5-5 and TRBJ1-2, with TRBD1 matching 7 bases. Unmatched junction bases numbered 8, after V lost 1 base and J lost 8 bases. The CDR3 is 14 residues long. Germline CDR1 SGHKS, CDR2 YYEKEE (reference sequence). This CDR3 reads CASSLKWTGDGYTF. DNA of the CDR3: TGTGCCAGCAGCTTGAAGTGGACAGGTGACGGCTACACCTTC.

The V and J genes are TRBV5-1 and TRBJ1-2, with 10 bases that match TRBD1. With 5 bases clipped from V and 5 bases from J, the junction kept 3 bases outside the gene matches. Germline V lookup: CDR1 SGHRS, CDR2 YFSETQ. The CDR3 contains 13 residues. The CDR3 bases are TGCGCCAGCAGGGGGGACAGGGGTTATGGCTACACCTTC. It translates to CASRGDRGYGYTF.